The next 13 T cell receptor beta chains were all read from a single sample in a study of human T cells and chemical hapten exposure. Stated time point: healthy volunteer bleed at 6 weeks. Unseparated into fractions, whole blood served as the source from which total RNA was extracted. TCRdb re-called the RACE reads with MiXCR, one entry per CDR3 protein. Here the sample spans more than 75,000 distinct CDR3 sequences, roughly 8.6% being singletons. Sequencing was done on a sample of whole blood. These TCRs come from a male donor in good health. Some clones in this sample may be carry-over from other donors' samples.

This clonotype was counted many times. The chain is built from TRBV19 and TRBJ2-7; the match to TRBD2 covers 10 bases. The CDR3 sequence is 15 residues long. J gave up 3 bases and V 5 bases, and 7 bases lay outside the gene matches. CDR1 is LNHDA, CDR2 SQIVND, per germline (reference sequence). In DNA form, the CDR3 reads TGTGCCAGTAGTCTTCCGGGACTAGCGTTCTACGAGCAGTACTTC. Translated: CASSLPGLAFYEQYF.

The CDR3 sequence is CASSEWGAAGELFF. The CDR3 DNA follows: TGTGCCAGCAGTGAATGGGGAGCGGCCGGGGAGCTGTTTTTT. The genes are TRBV25-1 and TRBJ2-2, with D possibly being TRBD2 (5 bases). Germline V gives CDR1 MGHDK, CDR2 SYGVNS. The CDR3 contains 14 residues. V was cut by 1 base and J by 6 bases, with 9 bases left in between.

The chain couples TRBV12-3 or TRBV12-4 to TRBJ2-7; D is ambiguous. V lost 6 bases and J lost 7, with 25 bases in between. The CDR3 length is 16 residues. The CDR3, as DNA: TGTGCCAGCAGCGCGCTAGAGTTCTCTAGGATGGGGGAGCAGTACTTC. Its translation is CASSALEFSRMGEQYF.

In its sample, this clonotype was seen a few times. The chain combines TRBV12-3 or TRBV12-4 with TRBJ1-5; D ambiguous. Trimming pared 6 bases from V and 5 bases from J, leaving 11 bases between. The CDR3 is 13 amino acids. The CDR3: CASRLLVDQPQHF. CDR3 in DNA: TGTGCCAGCAGGCTGCTGGTGGATCAGCCCCAGCATTTT.

This clonotype was seen only a few times. The CDR3 bases are TGTGCCAGCAGTTTAACGGCAGTAACCTACAATGAGCAGTTCTTC. This sequence encodes CASSLTAVTYNEQFF. This chain connects TRBV27 to TRBJ2-1; D remains ambiguous. The germline gives CDR1 MNHEY, CDR2 SMNVEV (reference sequence). The CDR3 runs 15 residues. V was pared by 2 bases and J by 2 bases, with 10 bases between.

This clonotype was counted only a few times. The genes are TRBV5-4 and TRBJ2-3, with D perhaps TRBD2 (6 bases). Germline loops: CDR1 SGHNT, CDR2 YYREEE (reference sequence). Trimming took 4 bases from V and 3 from J, leaving 15 bases between them. This CDR3 has 15 amino acids. The CDR3 spells CASSAGTAGTDTQYF. The CDR3 nucleotides are TGTGCCAGCAGCGCCGGGACTGCAGGGACAGATACGCAGTATTTT.

J is TRBJ1-1 and V is TRBV4-1; D gene uncertain. The germline gives CDR1 MGHRA, CDR2 YSYEKL. The CDR3 covers 15 residues. V gave up 1 base and J gave up 1 base, with 10 bases separating them. The CDR3 DNA reads TGCGCCAGCAGCCAAGTGAGTTCAGCGAACACTGAAGCTTTCTTT. This encodes CASSQVSSANTEAFF.

There are many counts of this clonotype. The CDR3 DNA is TGTGCCAGCAACCCACGATATGGCTCGACCACTGAAGCTTTCTTT. Translation gives CASNPRYGSTTEAFF. This chain connects TRBV12-3 or TRBV12-4 to TRBJ1-1; no definite D call. Trimming removed 7 bases from V and 4 bases from J, with 19 bases in between. The CDR3 extends over 15 amino acids.

This clonotype was seen a few times. The chain carries TRBV5-1 and TRBJ1-1, with D perhaps matching TRBD1 (6 bases). CDR3 length equals 12 residues. CDR1 and CDR2 (germline): SGHRS, YFSETQ. Between the trimmed V and J ends, which lost 4 bases and 7 bases, there was a span of 11 bases. CDR3 in amino acids: CASSVGAGEAFF. The CDR3, as DNA: TGCGCCAGCAGCGTGGGGGCTGGTGAAGCTTTCTTT. Full variable domain (remainder filled in from reference TRBV5-1 and TRBJ1-1): KAGVTQTPRYLIKTRGQQVTLSCSPISGHRSVSWYQQTPGQGLQFLFEYFSETQRNKGNFPGRFSGRQFSNSRSEMNVSTLELGDSALYLCASSVGAGEAFFGQGTRLTVV.

This clonotype was seen just once. The chain carries TRBV29-1 and TRBJ2-7; 12 bases are shared with TRBD1. V gave up 4 bases and J gave up 4 bases; unmatched junction bases: 8. This CDR3 comprises 15 residues. Germline assignment: CDR1 SQVTM and CDR2 ANQGSEA. CDR3 in DNA: TGCAGCGTTGTGCCCCTGGGACAGGGGGCTTACGAGCAGTACTTC. It codes for CSVVPLGQGAYEQYF.

This clonotype showed up many times. The rearrangement links TRBV6-2 or TRBV6-3 to TRBJ2-3, with 8 bases that match TRBD2. Germline-derived CDR1 and CDR2 are MNHEY and SVGEGT. The ends lost 4 bases at V and 5 bases at J; junction bases unmatched: 8. There are 15 residues in the CDR3. Here the CDR3 DNA reads TGTGCCAGCAGTTGGAGCGGGGGACGGGTAGATACGCAGTATTTT. This gives the protein CASSWSGGRVDTQYF.

There are many counts of this clonotype. V gene TRBV6-6 combines with J gene TRBJ2-7, with 7 positions matching TRBD2. The CDR3 loop spans 14 amino acids. V was clipped by 2 bases and J by 2 bases; unmatched bases: 3. Germline lookup yields CDR1 MNHNY and CDR2 SVGAGI (reference sequence). CDR3 protein: CASSYGGDPYEQYF. DNA for the CDR3: TGTGCCAGCAGTTACGGGGGGGATCCCTACGAGCAGTACTTC.

In this sample, this clonotype turned up many times. The chain couples TRBV6-1 to TRBJ1-1, with 10 bases aligning to TRBD1. Trimming removed 5 bases from V and 2 bases from J; junction bases left unmatched: 2. The germline CDR1 and CDR2 sequences are MNHNS and SASEGT. The CDR3 is 14 residues long. Here the CDR3 reads CASSMTGGNTEAFF. CDR3 nucleotide sequence: TGTGCCAGCAGTATGACAGGGGGCAACACTGAAGCTTTCTTT.